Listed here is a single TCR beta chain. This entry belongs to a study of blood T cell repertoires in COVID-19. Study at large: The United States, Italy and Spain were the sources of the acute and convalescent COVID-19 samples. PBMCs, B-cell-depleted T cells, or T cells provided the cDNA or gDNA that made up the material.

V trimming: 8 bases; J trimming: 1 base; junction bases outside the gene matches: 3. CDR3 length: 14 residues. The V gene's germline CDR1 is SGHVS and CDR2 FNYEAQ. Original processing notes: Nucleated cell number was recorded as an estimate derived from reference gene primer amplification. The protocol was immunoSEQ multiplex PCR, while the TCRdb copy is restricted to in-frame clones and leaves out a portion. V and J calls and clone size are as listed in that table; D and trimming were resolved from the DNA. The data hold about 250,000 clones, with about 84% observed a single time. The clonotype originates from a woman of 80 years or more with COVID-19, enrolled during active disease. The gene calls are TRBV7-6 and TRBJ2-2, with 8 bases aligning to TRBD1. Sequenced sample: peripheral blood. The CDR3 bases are TGTGCCAGCGGAGGACAGGGGAACACCGGGGAGCTGTTTTTT. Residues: CASGGQGNTGELFF.